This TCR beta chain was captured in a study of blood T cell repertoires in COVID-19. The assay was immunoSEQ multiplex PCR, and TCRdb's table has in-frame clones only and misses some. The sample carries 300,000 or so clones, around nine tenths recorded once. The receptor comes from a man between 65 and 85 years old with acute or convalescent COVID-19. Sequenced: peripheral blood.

The CDR3: CASSIVPGGNYGYTF. The CDR3 DNA reads TGTGCCAGTAGTATAGTCCCAGGGGGGAACTATGGCTACACCTTC. V and J are TRBV19 and TRBJ1-2; 7 nucleotides agree with TRBD1. This CDR3 region has 15 residues. J gave up 2 bases and V 1 base, and 4 bases lay outside the gene matches. CDR1 and CDR2 from the germline V gene are LNHDA and SQIVND (reference sequence).